This TCR beta chain was obtained from a study of cytomegalovirus exposure and HLA in healthy donors. Study-wide background: Genotyping of 300 to 450 donors showed that over 65% belonged to the Caucasian-associated ancestry cluster.

Note on this clone: As yet, its antigen is unknown.

60 Vbeta and 13 Jbeta primers were used in PCR. Original methodology: Per a later analysis, the number of unique TCR beta chains was 75 million to 90 million, of which roughly 10 million were shared. Profiled with immunoSEQ multiplex PCR; TCRdb holds only in-frame clones, not every one. V and J calls and clone size follow that table, whereas D and trimming were derived from the DNA. The data contain some 100,000 clones, over 70% of them seen just once; the ten biggest clones take up around a tenth. Overall study results and limits: It was in a later analysis that TCR association rates were seen to vary by HLA locus, highest for DRB1 and lowest for HLA-C.

Germline assignment: CDR1 SGHTA and CDR2 FQGNSA. The trim removed 2 bases at V and 4 bases at J, leaving 8 bases unmatched. The CDR3 length is 16 residues. The genes are TRBV7-2 and TRBJ1-5; 7 bases align to TRBD1. This sequence originates from a woman aged 45 to 65 in good health and CMV-seropositive. Sequencing was performed on PBMCs. CDR3 in amino acids: CASSLTGQVDNQPQHF. The CDR3 DNA reads TGTGCCAGCAGCTTAACTGGACAGGTCGATAATCAGCCCCAGCATTTT.